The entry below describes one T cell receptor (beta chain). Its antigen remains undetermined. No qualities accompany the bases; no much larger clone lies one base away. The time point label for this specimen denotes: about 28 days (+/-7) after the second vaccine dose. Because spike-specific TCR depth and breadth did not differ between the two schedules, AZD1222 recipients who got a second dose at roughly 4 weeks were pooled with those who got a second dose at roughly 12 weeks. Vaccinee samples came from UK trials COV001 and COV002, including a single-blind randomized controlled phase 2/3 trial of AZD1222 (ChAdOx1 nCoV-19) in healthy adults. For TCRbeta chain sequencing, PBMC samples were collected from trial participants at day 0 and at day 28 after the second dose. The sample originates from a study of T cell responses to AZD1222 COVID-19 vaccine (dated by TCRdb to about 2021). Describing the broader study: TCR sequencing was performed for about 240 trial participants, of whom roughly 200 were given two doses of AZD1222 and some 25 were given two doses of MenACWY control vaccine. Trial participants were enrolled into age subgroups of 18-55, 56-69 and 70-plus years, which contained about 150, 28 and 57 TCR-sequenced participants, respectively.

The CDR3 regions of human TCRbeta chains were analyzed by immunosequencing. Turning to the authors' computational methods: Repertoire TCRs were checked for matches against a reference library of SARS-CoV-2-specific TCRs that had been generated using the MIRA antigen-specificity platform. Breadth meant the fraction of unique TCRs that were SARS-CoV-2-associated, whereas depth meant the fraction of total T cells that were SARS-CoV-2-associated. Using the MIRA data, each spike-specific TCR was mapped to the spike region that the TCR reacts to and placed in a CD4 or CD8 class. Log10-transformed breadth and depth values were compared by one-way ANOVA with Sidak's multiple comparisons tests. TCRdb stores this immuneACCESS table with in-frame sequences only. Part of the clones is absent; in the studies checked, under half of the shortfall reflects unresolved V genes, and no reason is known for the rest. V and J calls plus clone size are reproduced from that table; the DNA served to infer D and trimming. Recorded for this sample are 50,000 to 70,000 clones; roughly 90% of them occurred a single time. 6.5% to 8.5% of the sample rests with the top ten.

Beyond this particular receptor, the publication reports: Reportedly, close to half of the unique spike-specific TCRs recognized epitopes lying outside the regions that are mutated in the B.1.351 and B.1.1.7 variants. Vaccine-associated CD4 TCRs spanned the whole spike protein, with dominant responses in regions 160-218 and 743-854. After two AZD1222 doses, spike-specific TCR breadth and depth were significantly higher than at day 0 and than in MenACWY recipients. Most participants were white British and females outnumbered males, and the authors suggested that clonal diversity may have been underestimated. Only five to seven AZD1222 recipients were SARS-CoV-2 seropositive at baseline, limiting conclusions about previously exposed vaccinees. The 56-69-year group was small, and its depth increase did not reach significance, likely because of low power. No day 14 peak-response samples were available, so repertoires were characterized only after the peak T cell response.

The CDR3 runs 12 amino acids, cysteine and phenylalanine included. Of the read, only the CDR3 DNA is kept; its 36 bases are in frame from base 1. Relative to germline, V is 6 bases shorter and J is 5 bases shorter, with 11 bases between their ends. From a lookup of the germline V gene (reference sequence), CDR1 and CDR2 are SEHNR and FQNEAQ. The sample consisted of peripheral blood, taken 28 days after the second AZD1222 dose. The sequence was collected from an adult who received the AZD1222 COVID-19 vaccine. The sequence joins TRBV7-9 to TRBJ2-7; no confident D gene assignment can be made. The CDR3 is CASRGGLDEQYF. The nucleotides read TGTGCCAGCAGAGGCGGTTTAGACGAGCAGTACTTC.